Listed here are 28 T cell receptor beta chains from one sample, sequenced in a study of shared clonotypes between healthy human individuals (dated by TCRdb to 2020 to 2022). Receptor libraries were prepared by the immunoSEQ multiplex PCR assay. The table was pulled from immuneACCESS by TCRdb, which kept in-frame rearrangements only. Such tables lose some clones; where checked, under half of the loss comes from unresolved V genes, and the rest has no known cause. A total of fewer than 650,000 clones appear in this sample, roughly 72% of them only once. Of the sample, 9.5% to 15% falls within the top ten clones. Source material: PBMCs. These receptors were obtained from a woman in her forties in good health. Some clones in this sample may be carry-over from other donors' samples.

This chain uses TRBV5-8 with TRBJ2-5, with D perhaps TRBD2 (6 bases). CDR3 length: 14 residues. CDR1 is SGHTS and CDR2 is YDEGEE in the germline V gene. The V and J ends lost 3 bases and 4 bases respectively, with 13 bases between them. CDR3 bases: TGTGCCAGCAGCTGGATAGCGGTGGGAGAGACCCAGTACTTC. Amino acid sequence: CASSWIAVGETQYF.

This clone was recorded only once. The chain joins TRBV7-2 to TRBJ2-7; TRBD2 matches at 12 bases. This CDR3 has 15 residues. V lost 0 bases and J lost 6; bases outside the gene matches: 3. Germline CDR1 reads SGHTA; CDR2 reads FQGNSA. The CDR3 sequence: CASSLAASGRAEQYF. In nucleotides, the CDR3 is TGTGCCAGCAGCTTAGCGGCTAGCGGGAGGGCCGAGCAGTACTTC.

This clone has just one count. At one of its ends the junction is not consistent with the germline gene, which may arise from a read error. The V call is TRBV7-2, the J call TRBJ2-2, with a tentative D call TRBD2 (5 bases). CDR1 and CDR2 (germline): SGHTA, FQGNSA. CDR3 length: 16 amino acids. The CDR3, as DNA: TGTGCCAGCATCTTAAATGCGGAGGCGGGCACCGGGGAGCTGTTTTTT. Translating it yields CASILNAEAGTGELFF.

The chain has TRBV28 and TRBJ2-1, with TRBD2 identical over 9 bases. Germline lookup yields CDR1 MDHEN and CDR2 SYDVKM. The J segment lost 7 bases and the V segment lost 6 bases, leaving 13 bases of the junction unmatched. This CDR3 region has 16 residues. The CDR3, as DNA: TGTGCCAGCAGCTCTCTTAGCGGGAGCAACCCGAATGAGCAGTTCTTC. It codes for CASSSLSGSNPNEQFF.

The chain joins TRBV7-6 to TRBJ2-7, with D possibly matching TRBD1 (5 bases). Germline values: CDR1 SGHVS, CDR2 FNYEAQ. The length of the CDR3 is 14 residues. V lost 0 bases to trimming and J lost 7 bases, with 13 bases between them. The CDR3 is CASSLAGRVGEQYF. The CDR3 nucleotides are TGTGCCAGCAGCTTAGCCGGCAGGGTTGGAGAGCAGTACTTC.

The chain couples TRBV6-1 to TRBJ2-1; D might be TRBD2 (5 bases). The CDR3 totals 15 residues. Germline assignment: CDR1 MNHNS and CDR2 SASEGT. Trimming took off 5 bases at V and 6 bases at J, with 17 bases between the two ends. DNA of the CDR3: TGTGCCAGCAGTTGCGCTCCCGGAGGTACCAATGAGCAGTTCTTC. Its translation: CASSCAPGGTNEQFF.

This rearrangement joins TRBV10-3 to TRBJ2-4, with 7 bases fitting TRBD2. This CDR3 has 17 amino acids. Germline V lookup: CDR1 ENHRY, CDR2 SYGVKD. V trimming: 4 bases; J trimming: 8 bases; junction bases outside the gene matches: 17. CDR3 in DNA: TGTGCCATCAGTGGAGGTTCAGCGAGGGAGGGCCGTGACATTCAGTACTTC. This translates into CAISGGSAREGRDIQYF.

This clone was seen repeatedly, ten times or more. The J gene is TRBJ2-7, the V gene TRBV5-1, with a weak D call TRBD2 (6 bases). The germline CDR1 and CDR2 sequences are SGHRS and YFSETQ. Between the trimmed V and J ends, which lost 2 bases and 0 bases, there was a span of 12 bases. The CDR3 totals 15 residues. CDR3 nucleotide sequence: TGCGCCAGCAGCTTCCCTCCCGGGGGCTCCTACGAGCAGTACTTC. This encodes CASSFPPGGSYEQYF. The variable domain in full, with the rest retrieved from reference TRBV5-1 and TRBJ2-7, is KAGVTQTPRYLIKTRGQQVTLSCSPISGHRSVSWYQQTPGQGLQFLFEYFSETQRNKGNFPGRFSGRQFSNSRSEMNVSTLELGDSALYLCASSFPPGGSYEQYFGPGTRLTVT.

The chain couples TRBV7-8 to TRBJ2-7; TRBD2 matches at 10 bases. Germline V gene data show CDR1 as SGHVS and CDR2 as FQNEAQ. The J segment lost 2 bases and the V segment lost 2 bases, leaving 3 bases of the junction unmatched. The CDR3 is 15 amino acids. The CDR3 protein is CASSLLGLAAYEQYF. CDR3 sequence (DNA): TGTGCCAGCAGCTTACTCGGACTAGCGGCCTACGAGCAGTACTTC.

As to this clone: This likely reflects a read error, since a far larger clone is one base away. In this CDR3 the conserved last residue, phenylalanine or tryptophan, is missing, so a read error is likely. The DNA of the CDR3 is TGTGCCAGCAGCCTCGTGCTAGCGGGAGGGCCCAGCACAGATACGCAGTATCTT. It specifies CASSLVLAGGPSTDTQYL. The chain carries TRBV7-2 and TRBJ2-3, with 12 nucleotides matching TRBD2. This CDR3 contains 18 residues. Germline loops: CDR1 SGHTA, CDR2 FQGNSA. V trimming: 5 bases; J trimming: 0 bases; junction bases outside the gene matches: 9.

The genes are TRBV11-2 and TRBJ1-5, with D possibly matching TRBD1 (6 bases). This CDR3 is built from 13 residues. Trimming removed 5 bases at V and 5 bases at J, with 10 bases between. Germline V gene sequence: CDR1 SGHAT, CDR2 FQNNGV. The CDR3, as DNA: TGTGCCAGCAGCAACGACAGGTATCAGCCCCAGCATTTT. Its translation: CASSNDRYQPQHF.

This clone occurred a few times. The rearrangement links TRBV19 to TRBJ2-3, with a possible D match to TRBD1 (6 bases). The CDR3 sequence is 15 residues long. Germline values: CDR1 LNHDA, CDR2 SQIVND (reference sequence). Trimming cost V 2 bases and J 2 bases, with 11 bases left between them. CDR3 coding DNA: TGTGCCAGTAGTATATATAGGGGGTACACAGATACGCAGTATTTT. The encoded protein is CASSIYRGYTDTQYF.

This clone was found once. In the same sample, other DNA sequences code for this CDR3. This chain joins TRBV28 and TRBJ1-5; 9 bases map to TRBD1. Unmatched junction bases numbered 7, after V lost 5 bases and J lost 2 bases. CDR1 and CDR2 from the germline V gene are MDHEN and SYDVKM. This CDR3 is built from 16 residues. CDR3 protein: CASSRTGGSGNQPQHF. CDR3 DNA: TGTGCCAGCAGTCGCACAGGGGGCTCCGGCAATCAGCCCCAGCATTTT.

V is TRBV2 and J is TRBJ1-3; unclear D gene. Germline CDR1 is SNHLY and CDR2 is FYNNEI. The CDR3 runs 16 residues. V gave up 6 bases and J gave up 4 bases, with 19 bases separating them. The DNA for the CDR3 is TGTGCCAGCAGACTCTCGACAAACTCTCTGGGAAACACCATATATTTT. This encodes CASRLSTNSLGNTIYF.

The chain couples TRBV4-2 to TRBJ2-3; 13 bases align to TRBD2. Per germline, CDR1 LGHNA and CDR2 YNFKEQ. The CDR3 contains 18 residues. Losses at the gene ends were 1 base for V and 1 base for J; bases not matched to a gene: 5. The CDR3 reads CASSQGTSGSYGTDTQYF. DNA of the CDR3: TGTGCCAGCAGCCAAGGGACTAGCGGGAGTTATGGCACAGATACGCAGTATTTT.

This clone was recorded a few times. Written as DNA, the CDR3 is TGTGCCAGCAGTTGCGCTCCCGGAGGTACCAATGAGCAGTTCTTC. Amino acid sequence: CASSCAPGGTNEQFF. The chain joins TRBV6-6 to TRBJ2-1, with a weak D call TRBD2 (5 bases). The CDR3 consists of 15 residues. Germline V lookup: CDR1 MNHNY, CDR2 SVGAGI (reference sequence). Trimming stripped 4 bases from V and 6 bases from J, with 16 bases between.

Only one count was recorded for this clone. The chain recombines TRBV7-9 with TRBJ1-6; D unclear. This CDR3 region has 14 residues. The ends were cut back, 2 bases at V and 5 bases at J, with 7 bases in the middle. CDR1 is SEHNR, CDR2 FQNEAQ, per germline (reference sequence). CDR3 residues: CASSLPQDNSPLHF. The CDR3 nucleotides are TGTGCCAGCAGCTTACCCCAGGATAATTCACCCCTCCACTTT.

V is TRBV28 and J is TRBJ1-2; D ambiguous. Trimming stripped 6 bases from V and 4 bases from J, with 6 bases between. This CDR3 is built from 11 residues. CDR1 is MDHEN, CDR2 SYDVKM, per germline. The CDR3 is CASRLGYGYTF. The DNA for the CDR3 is TGTGCCAGCAGACTAGGCTATGGCTACACCTTC.

The CDR3 sequence is CASQIAGVRETQYF. The CDR3 coding sequence is TGTGCCAGCCAAATTGCGGGAGTCAGAGAGACCCAGTACTTC. The chain couples TRBV5-4 to TRBJ2-5; 7 nucleotides agree with TRBD2. J gave up 4 bases and V 7 bases, and 10 bases lay outside the gene matches. Germline assignment: CDR1 SGHNT and CDR2 YYREEE (reference sequence). CDR3 length: 14 residues.

The CDR3 reads CASSDRLAQGWTDTQYF. Here the CDR3 DNA reads TGCGCCAGCAGCGACAGACTAGCTCAAGGCTGGACAGATACGCAGTATTTT. The V call is TRBV4-3, the J call TRBJ2-3; 7 positions match TRBD2. This CDR3 is 17 amino acids long. J lost 3 bases, V lost 5 bases, and 14 bases had no gene match. Germline lookup yields CDR1 LGHNA and CDR2 YSLEER.

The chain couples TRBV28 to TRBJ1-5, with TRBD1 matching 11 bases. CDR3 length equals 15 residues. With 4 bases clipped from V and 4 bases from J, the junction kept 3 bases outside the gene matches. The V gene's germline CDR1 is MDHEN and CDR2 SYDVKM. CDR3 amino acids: CASSSGTGGNQPQHF. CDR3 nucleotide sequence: TGTGCCAGCAGTTCCGGGACAGGGGGTAATCAGCCCCAGCATTTT.

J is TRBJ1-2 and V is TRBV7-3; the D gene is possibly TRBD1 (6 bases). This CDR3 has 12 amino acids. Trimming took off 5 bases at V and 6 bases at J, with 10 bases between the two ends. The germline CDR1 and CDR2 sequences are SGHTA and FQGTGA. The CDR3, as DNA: TGTGCCAGCAGCAATGGGGGCGATGGCTACACCTTC. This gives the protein CASSNGGDGYTF.

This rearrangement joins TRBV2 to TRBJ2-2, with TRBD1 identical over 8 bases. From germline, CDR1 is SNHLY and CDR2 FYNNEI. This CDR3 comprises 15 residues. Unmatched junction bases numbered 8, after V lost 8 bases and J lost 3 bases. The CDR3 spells CASDGQGGDTGELFF. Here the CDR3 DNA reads TGTGCCAGCGATGGACAGGGTGGCGACACCGGGGAGCTGTTTTTT.

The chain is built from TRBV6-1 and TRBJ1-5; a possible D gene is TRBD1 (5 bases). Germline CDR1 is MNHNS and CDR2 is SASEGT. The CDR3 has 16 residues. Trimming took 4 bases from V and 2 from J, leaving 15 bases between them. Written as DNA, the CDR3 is TGTGCCAGCAGTGCCGTGGGGGGTTTGGGCAATCAGCCCCAGCATTTT. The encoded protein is CASSAVGGLGNQPQHF.

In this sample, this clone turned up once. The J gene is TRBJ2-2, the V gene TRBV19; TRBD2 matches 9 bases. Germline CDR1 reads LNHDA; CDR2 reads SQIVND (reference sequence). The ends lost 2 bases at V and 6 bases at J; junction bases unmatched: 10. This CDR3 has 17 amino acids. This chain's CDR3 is CASSISWSGRLPGELFF. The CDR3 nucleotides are TGTGCCAGTAGTATAAGTTGGAGCGGGAGGCTTCCCGGGGAGCTGTTTTTT.

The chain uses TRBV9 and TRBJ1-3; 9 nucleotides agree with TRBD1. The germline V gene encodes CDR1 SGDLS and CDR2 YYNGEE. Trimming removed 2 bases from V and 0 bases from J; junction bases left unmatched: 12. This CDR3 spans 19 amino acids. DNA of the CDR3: TGTGCCAGCAGCGTTATGGGACAGGGATATTCCCGCTCTGGAAACACCATATATTTT. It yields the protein CASSVMGQGYSRSGNTIYF.

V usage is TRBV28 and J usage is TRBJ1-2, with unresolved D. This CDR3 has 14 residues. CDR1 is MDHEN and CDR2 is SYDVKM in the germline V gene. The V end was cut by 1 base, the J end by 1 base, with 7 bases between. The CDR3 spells CASSLSGSNYGYTF. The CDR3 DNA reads TGTGCCAGCAGTTTATCGGGCAGTAACTATGGCTACACCTTC.

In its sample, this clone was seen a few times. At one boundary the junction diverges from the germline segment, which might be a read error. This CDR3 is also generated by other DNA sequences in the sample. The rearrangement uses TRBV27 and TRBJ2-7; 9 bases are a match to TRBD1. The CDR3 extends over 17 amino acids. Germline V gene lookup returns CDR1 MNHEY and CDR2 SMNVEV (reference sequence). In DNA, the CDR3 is TGTGCTAGCATTTTAAGTATCCGGGACAGGGTTGCCTACGAGCAGTACTTC. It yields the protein CASILSIRDRVAYEQYF.